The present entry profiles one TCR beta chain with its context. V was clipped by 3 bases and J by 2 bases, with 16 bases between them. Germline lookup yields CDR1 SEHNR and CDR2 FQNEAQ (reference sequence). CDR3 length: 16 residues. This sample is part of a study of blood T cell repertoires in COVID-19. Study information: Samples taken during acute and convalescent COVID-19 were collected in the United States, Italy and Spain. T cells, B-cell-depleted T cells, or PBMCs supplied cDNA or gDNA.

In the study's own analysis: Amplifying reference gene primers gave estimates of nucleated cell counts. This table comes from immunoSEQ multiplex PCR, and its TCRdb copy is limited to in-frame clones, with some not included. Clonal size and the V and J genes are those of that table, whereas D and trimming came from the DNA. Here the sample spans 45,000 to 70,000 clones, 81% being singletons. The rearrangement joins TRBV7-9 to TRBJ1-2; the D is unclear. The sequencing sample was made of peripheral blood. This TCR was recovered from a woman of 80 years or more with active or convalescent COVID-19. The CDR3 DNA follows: TGTGCCAGCAGCTTGCCACCCCCGGTCGGGAACTATGGCTACACCTTC. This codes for CASSLPPPVGNYGYTF. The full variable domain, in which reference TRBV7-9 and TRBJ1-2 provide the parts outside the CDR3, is DTGVSQNPRHKITKRGQNVTFRCDPISEHNRLYWYRQTLGQGPEFLTYFQNEAQLEKSRLLSDRFSAERPKGSFSTLEIQRTEQGDSAMYLCASSLPPPVGNYGYTFGSGTRLTVV.